This T cell receptor beta chain was sequenced in a study of CD8+CD57+ T cells in acquired aplastic anemia. On the study more broadly: An average of 3.2 ug of DNA was obtained from sorted CD4+ and CD8+ cells.

Sequencing was done on patients that had shown CD8+CD57+ cell expansion by flow cytometry. Every patient presented with severe acquired aplastic anemia. TCR beta VDJ and CDR3 profiles were obtained from a genomic DNA template. TCRdb re-derived calls from the reads in MiXCR, one entry per CDR3 protein. The sample shows 450,000 to 550,000 distinct CDR3 sequences, roughly 34% of them seen only once. This CDR3 spans 13 amino acids. General observations from the study: Patients and healthy controls showed no significant CD8+ Simpson's diversity difference. Patients had approximately 30 CD8+ CDR3 sequences in common with controls (the shared set).

Remarks on this clonotype: Its target is not known. Sequence at one end of the junction differs from germline and may be a read error.

V and J are TRBV12-3 or TRBV12-4 and TRBJ1-5, with D unresolved. The sequencing sample was made of sorted CD4+, CD8+, or CD8+CD57+ T cells (not recorded which) from PBMCs. The TCR sequence derives from a human donor with aplastic anemia. The CDR3 region is CASSFEENQPQRF. The CDR3 bases are TGTGCCAGCAGTTTTGAAGAAAATCAGCCCCAGCGTTTT.